Below are 27 T cell receptor beta chains sequenced from a single sample in a study of T cell responses to AZD1222 COVID-19 vaccine. Generated by immunoSEQ multiplex PCR, the TCRdb table keeps only in-frame clones and is missing some. This sample has about 150,000 clones, with 85% to 95% found just once. Sequencing used peripheral blood, obtained on day 0 of AZD1222 vaccination. These receptors were taken from an adult in good health.

Note on this clone: Distinct nucleotide sequences in the sample also encode this CDR3. As DNA, the CDR3 is TGTGCCAGCAGCTTAGGTCGGGATCAGCCCCAGCATTTT. This codes for CASSLGRDQPQHF. The chain joins TRBV7-9 to TRBJ1-5; no clear D. The V gene's germline CDR1 is SEHNR and CDR2 FQNEAQ (reference sequence). V was shortened by 1 base and J by 5 bases, with 6 bases between the two germline ends. The CDR3 sequence is 13 residues long.

This chain joins TRBV21-1 and TRBJ1-1; the D segment call TRBD1 is taken from the table without a DNA check. TRBV21-1 is labeled a pseudogene. The CDR3 has 21 amino acids. The CDR3 region has the DNA TGTGCCAGCAGCAAACGGAGGGACAGGGAGGGAGCCTTTTTCATGAACACTGAAGCTTTCTTT. As protein: CASSKRRDREGAFFMNTEAFF.

This sequence joins TRBV6-6 and TRBJ2-1; TRBD1 matches 8 bases. CDR3 length: 16 residues. V shed 0 bases and J 8 bases; nucleotides not matched to a gene: 9. CDR1 is MNHNY and CDR2 is SVGAGI in the germline V gene (reference sequence). The CDR3 protein is CASSYSQGARVHEQFF. In DNA, the CDR3 is TGTGCCAGCAGTTACTCGCAGGGGGCGAGGGTCCATGAGCAGTTCTTC.

Regarding this clone: Other DNA sequences in this sample translate to the same CDR3. The chain recombines TRBV30 with TRBJ1-3; 8 bases match TRBD1. This CDR3 has 13 amino acids. CDR1 is GTSNPN, CDR2 SVGIG, per germline (reference sequence). The V gene end was trimmed by 3 bases and the J gene end by 2 bases; junction bases not matched to a gene: 0. This chain's CDR3 is CAWRQGAGNTIYF. The CDR3 bases are TGTGCCTGGAGACAGGGGGCTGGAAACACCATATATTTT. The entire variable domain, with the rest obtained from reference TRBV30 and TRBJ1-3, is as follows: SQTIHQWPATLVQPVGSPLSLECTVEGTSNPNLYWYRQAAGRGLQLLFYSVGIGQISSEVPQNLSASRPQDRQFILSSKKLLLSDSGFYLCAWRQGAGNTIYFGEGSWLTVV.

This clone appeared a single time. This rearrangement joins TRBV14 to TRBJ1-1, with D tentatively TRBD1 (6 bases). Between the trimmed V and J ends, which lost 6 bases and 8 bases, there was a span of 16 bases. Germline CDR1 reads SGHDN; CDR2 reads FVKESK. This CDR3 is 13 amino acids long. CDR3 in DNA: TGTGCCAGCAGACCCCCCCAGGGGTTGGAAGCTTTCTTT. Translation gives CASRPPQGLEAFF.

This clone was seen a single time. The V gene is TRBV10-3, the J gene TRBJ1-1; no firm D call. From germline, CDR1 is ENHRY and CDR2 SYGVKD. The CDR3 is made up of 14 amino acids. With 3 bases removed from V and 3 bases from J, the gap between germline ends came to 11 bases. CDR3 sequence: CAISDLRPYTEAFF. The CDR3 bases are TGTGCCATCAGTGACTTGAGGCCCTACACTGAAGCTTTCTTT.

The V call is TRBV28, the J call TRBJ1-5; D not resolved. The V end lost 7 bases, the J end lost 5 bases, and 9 bases lay between the germline ends. The CDR3 sequence is 12 residues long. Germline assignment: CDR1 MDHEN and CDR2 SYDVKM. CDR3 nucleotide sequence: TGTGCCAGCACCTTCGGCGATCAGCCCCAGCATTTT. This gives the protein CASTFGDQPQHF.

The genes are TRBV5-1 and TRBJ2-3; D possibly matches TRBD1 or TRBD2 (6 bases each). The germline V gene has CDR1 SGHRS and CDR2 YFSETQ. The CDR3 is made up of 13 amino acids. V lost 5 bases, J lost 2 bases, and 9 bases lay in between. CDR3 coding DNA: TGCGCCAGCAGAGGGGGGAACACAGATACGCAGTATTTT. It codes for CASRGGNTDTQYF.

The chain recombines TRBV13 with TRBJ2-5; 12 positions match TRBD2. CDR1 and CDR2 from the germline V gene are PRHDT and FYEKMQ (reference sequence). V was clipped by 5 bases and J by 2 bases; unmatched bases: 6. CDR3 length: 16 amino acids. The CDR3 reads CASSLEGLAGQETQYF. DNA for the CDR3: TGTGCCAGCAGCCTCGAAGGACTAGCGGGGCAAGAGACCCAGTACTTC.

This clone appeared a single time. V gene TRBV5-1 combines with J gene TRBJ1-2; D not resolved. The CDR3 sequence is 12 residues long. Germline V gene lookup returns CDR1 SGHRS and CDR2 YFSETQ. Between the trimmed V and J ends, which lost 5 bases and 4 bases, there was a span of 9 bases. CDR3 sequence: CASRGGLYGYTF. CDR3 DNA sequence: TGCGCCAGCAGAGGTGGGCTCTATGGCTACACCTTC.

The rearrangement uses TRBV6-5 and TRBJ2-1; D unresolved. The germline V gene encodes CDR1 MNHEY and CDR2 SVGAGI. Trimming took 8 bases from V and 4 from J, leaving 9 bases between them. The CDR3 is 12 residues long. Here the CDR3 DNA reads TGTGCCAGCTCGAGCCTTTACAATGAGCAGTTCTTC. Its protein is CASSSLYNEQFF.

This clone was recorded a few times. The V and J genes are TRBV5-1 and TRBJ2-6; D is possibly TRBD2 (5 bases). From germline, CDR1 is SGHRS and CDR2 YFSETQ. This CDR3 has 18 amino acids. V was clipped by 5 bases and J by 1 base, with 19 bases between them. The CDR3 reads CASSRSVSRGSGANVLTF. CDR3 DNA sequence: TGCGCCAGCAGTCGATCAGTCTCCCGGGGTTCTGGGGCCAACGTCCTGACTTTC.

V is TRBV3-1 (or the pseudogene TRBV3-2) and J is TRBJ1-1, with TRBD1 matching over 8 bases. This CDR3 is 18 amino acids long. Trimming cost V 5 bases and J 5 bases; bases outside gene matches: 19. Germline V CDR1 and CDR2: LGHDT, YNNKEL (reference sequence). The CDR3 protein is CASSAQSGFRGRGTEAFF. CDR3 nucleotide sequence: TGTGCCAGCAGCGCCCAGTCGGGTTTCAGGGGGCGGGGGACTGAAGCTTTCTTT.

The chain couples TRBV5-5 to TRBJ2-7; no definite D call. Germline V CDR1 and CDR2: SGHKS, YYEKEE (reference sequence). The CDR3 extends over 14 amino acids. V lost 0 bases and J 0 bases, leaving 7 bases between the germline ends. The CDR3 reads CASSLVPGSYEQYF. The CDR3 DNA is TGTGCCAGCAGCTTGGTTCCGGGCTCCTACGAGCAGTACTTC.

The chain employs TRBV4-2 and TRBJ2-7, with TRBD1 identical over 9 bases. CDR3 length: 15 amino acids. Germline lookup yields CDR1 LGHNA and CDR2 YNFKEQ. Trimming cost V 0 bases and J 6 bases; bases outside gene matches: 6. Here the CDR3 reads CASSQDSGQGTEQYF. For the CDR3, the DNA is TGTGCCAGCAGCCAAGACTCTGGACAGGGGACCGAGCAGTACTTC.

The chain carries TRBV2 and TRBJ2-3, with 7 bases aligning to TRBD1. The J segment lost 1 base and the V segment lost 8 bases, leaving 6 bases of the junction unmatched. Germline values: CDR1 SNHLY, CDR2 FYNNEI. The CDR3 runs 14 residues. CDR3 region: CASVRQGGTDTQYF. CDR3 in DNA: TGTGCCAGCGTTAGACAGGGCGGCACAGATACGCAGTATTTT. The complete variable domain, with remaining parts taken from reference TRBV2 and TRBJ2-3, reads EPEVTQTPSHQVTQMGQEVILRCVPISNHLYFYWYRQILGQKVEFLVSFYNNEISEKSEIFDDQFSVERPDGSNFTLKIRSTKLEDSAMYFCASVRQGGTDTQYFGPGTRLTVL.

The V and J genes are TRBV30 and TRBJ1-2; 8 bases align to TRBD1. V was clipped by 2 bases and J by 5 bases; unmatched bases: 7. CDR1 and CDR2 (germline): GTSNPN, SVGIG (reference sequence). The CDR3 length is 14 residues. Here the CDR3 DNA reads TGTGCCTGGAGTCCAGCCGGGACAGGATATGGCTACACCTTC. Residues: CAWSPAGTGYGYTF.

This chain joins TRBV5-1 and TRBJ2-2, with D perhaps matching TRBD1 (6 bases). Trimming cost V 0 bases and J 4 bases, with 13 bases left between them. The germline V gene encodes CDR1 SGHRS and CDR2 YFSETQ. The CDR3 extends over 16 amino acids. The CDR3 region is CASSLAEGGPTGELFF. CDR3 DNA: TGCGCCAGCAGCTTGGCCGAAGGGGGTCCCACCGGGGAGCTGTTTTTT. Looking up the rest from reference TRBV5-1 and TRBJ2-2 gives the full variable domain: KAGVTQTPRYLIKTRGQQVTLSCSPISGHRSVSWYQQTPGQGLQFLFEYFSETQRNKGNFPGRFSGRQFSNSRSEMNVSTLELGDSALYLCASSLAEGGPTGELFFGEGSRLTVL.

The J gene is TRBJ2-5, the V gene TRBV5-6; no definite D call. The V gene lost 0 bases and the J gene lost 5 bases, with 5 bases spanning the gap. CDR1 is SGHDT, CDR2 YYEEEE, per germline. This CDR3 has 12 residues. Here the CDR3 DNA reads TGTGCCAGCAGCTTGGGTGTCGAGACCCAGTACTTC. Translated, it gives CASSLGVETQYF.

This CDR3 is CASSQDLGEPGNTIYF. The CDR3 DNA follows: TGCGCCAGCAGCCAAGATTTGGGGGAACCAGGAAACACCATATATTTT. The rearrangement links TRBV4-3 to TRBJ1-3; weak D call: TRBD1 (5 bases). Germline CDR1 is LGHNA and CDR2 is YSLEER. CDR3 length equals 16 residues. The ends were cut back, 0 bases at V and 4 bases at J, with 13 bases in the middle.

V is TRBV3-1 (or the pseudogene TRBV3-2) and J is TRBJ1-1; D unclear. The CDR3 has 13 amino acids. Trimming took 1 base from V and 4 from J, leaving 7 bases between them. Germline CDR1 and CDR2: LGHDT and YNNKEL (reference sequence). The chain's CDR3 is CASSQGGFTEAFF. The CDR3 nucleotides are TGTGCCAGCAGCCAAGGCGGCTTCACTGAAGCTTTCTTT.

The J gene is TRBJ1-5, the V gene TRBV11-2, with D hard to call. The CDR3 runs 13 residues. The V and J ends lost 3 bases and 4 bases respectively, with 7 bases between them. Germline V gene sequence: CDR1 SGHAT, CDR2 FQNNGV. The DNA of the CDR3 is TGTGCCAGCAGCTTCGAATGGAATCAGCCCCAGCATTTT. Translation: CASSFEWNQPQHF.

This chain uses TRBV7-8 with TRBJ2-2, with TRBD2 as a possible D gene (5 bases). V dropped 1 base and J dropped 4 bases, with 10 bases sitting between them. Germline CDR1 is SGHVS and CDR2 is FQNEAQ. CDR3 length: 15 amino acids. DNA of the CDR3: TGTGCCAGCAGCTTAGGAGGGAGACTCACCGGGGAGCTGTTTTTT. Its translation is CASSLGGRLTGELFF.

The gene calls are TRBV28 and TRBJ1-4; D uncertain. V dropped 4 bases and J dropped 5 bases, with 14 bases sitting between them. This CDR3 comprises 15 residues. Per the germline V gene, CDR1 is MDHEN and CDR2 is SYDVKM. CDR3 in amino acids: CASSSRAGGNEKLFF. Here the CDR3 DNA reads TGTGCCAGCAGTTCCCGCGCCGGCGGGAATGAAAAACTGTTTTTT.

V gene TRBV5-1 combines with J gene TRBJ1-4, with D maybe TRBD1 (6 bases). This CDR3 has 16 residues. Germline V CDR1 and CDR2: SGHRS, YFSETQ. Trimming cost V 0 bases and J 7 bases, with 16 bases left between them. The CDR3 spells CASSLGLAGESEKLFF. The CDR3 nucleotides read TGCGCCAGCAGCTTGGGGTTGGCAGGGGAAAGTGAAAAACTGTTTTTT.

In DNA form, the CDR3 reads TGTGCCAGCAGCTTAGCCGAAACTGAAGCTTTCTTT. This gives the protein CASSLAETEAFF. The chain couples TRBV11-2 to TRBJ1-1; D unresolved. The CDR3 totals 12 residues. Trimming pared 1 base from V and 5 bases from J, leaving 5 bases between. Per germline, CDR1 SGHAT and CDR2 FQNNGV.

The chain recombines TRBV7-3 with TRBJ1-2; no clear D gene. CDR1 is SGHTA and CDR2 is FQGTGA in the germline V gene. Trimming stripped 8 bases from V and 3 bases from J, with 13 bases between. CDR3 length: 13 residues. The CDR3 DNA reads TGTGCCAGCGGGCCGGGTGAGCACTATGGCTACACCTTC. Protein: CASGPGEHYGYTF. Together with reference TRBV7-3 and TRBJ1-2, the CDR3 gives the full variable domain: GAGVSQTPSNKVTEKGKYVELRCDPISGHTALYWYRQSLGQGPEFLIYFQGTGAADDSGLPNDRFFAVRPEGSVSTLKIQRTERGDSAVYLCASGPGEHYGYTFGSGTRLTVV.